Each of the 16 T cell receptor beta chains below was sequenced from the same sample in a study of CD8 T cells in ankylosing spondylitis. Study-level points and caveats: Roughly eight highly homologous variants made up a TCR beta motif, and this motif appeared characteristic of ankylosing spondylitis blood.

TCRdb recomputed calls from the 5' RACE reads with MiXCR, one row per CDR3 protein. The table includes hundreds of thousands of distinct CDR3 sequences, about a sixth detected once. The antigens of these receptors remain unknown. The sample taken for sequencing was blood, either unsorted or a sorted T cell fraction (not recorded which). These receptors came from a male donor with ankylosing spondylitis.

In this sample, this clonotype turned up a few times. The J gene is TRBJ2-2, the V gene TRBV5-1, with D unresolved. CDR1 and CDR2 from the germline V gene are SGHRS and YFSETQ. The V end lost 3 bases, the J end lost 5 bases, and 14 bases lay between the germline ends. The CDR3 covers 15 residues. The CDR3 nucleotides are TGCGCCAGCAGCTCCGGTTCCTTATCGACCGGGGAGCTGTTTTTT. Translation gives CASSSGSLSTGELFF.

A single count supports this clonotype. The chain joins TRBV7-8 to TRBJ1-1; D uncertain. The germline V gene encodes CDR1 SGHVS and CDR2 FQNEAQ. The CDR3 totals 13 residues. V was cut by 4 bases and J by 4 bases, with 10 bases left in between. CDR3 nucleotide sequence: TGTGCCAGCAGCTCGAGGTTGGGCACTGAAGCTTTCTTT. This encodes CASSSRLGTEAFF.

The chain is built from TRBV11-2 and TRBJ2-3, with 11 nucleotides matching TRBD2. Losses at the gene ends were 3 bases for V and 4 bases for J; bases not matched to a gene: 6. The CDR3 runs 16 residues. Germline V gene sequence: CDR1 SGHAT, CDR2 FQNNGV. DNA for the CDR3: TGTGCCAGCAGCTTCGTAGCGGGGGGGCTGGCAGATACGCAGTATTTT. Translating it yields CASSFVAGGLADTQYF.

In nucleotides, the CDR3 is TGTGCCAGCAGCTTGGGGCAATCCGCGAACACCGGGGAGCTGTTTTTT. As protein: CASSLGQSANTGELFF. V and J are TRBV5-4 and TRBJ2-2; D not resolved. Trimming left V 0 bases short and J 0 bases short, with 9 bases between. Germline V lookup: CDR1 SGHNT, CDR2 YYREEE (reference sequence). The CDR3 spans 16 residues.

The chain combines TRBV7-9 with TRBJ1-1; D is ambiguous. The germline V gene encodes CDR1 SEHNR and CDR2 FQNEAQ (reference sequence). The CDR3 has 14 residues. Trimming left V 2 bases short and J 7 bases short, with 14 bases between. DNA for the CDR3: TGTGCCAGCAGCTTAAATCCCCCCCCCAGTGAAGCTTTCTTT. This translates into CASSLNPPPSEAFF.

CDR3 coding DNA: TGCAGTGCTACCACCGAGGGGAGTAGGGTCCTGACTTTC. Protein: CSATTEGSRVLTF. The gene calls are TRBV20-1 and TRBJ2-6, with D perhaps given as TRBD1 or TRBD2 (5 bases each). V lost 4 bases, J lost 13 bases, and 17 bases lay in between. In germline, CDR1 is DFQATT, CDR2 SNEGSKA (reference sequence). The CDR3 length is 13 residues.

This clonotype appeared a few times. The chain employs TRBV20-1 and TRBJ2-7; TRBD1 matches at 8 bases. Germline CDR1 is DFQATT and CDR2 is SNEGSKA (reference sequence). The CDR3 has 13 amino acids. After removal of 4 bases from V and 5 bases from J, the junction contained 7 bases not matched to a gene. CDR3: CSATRSTGDEQYF. CDR3 bases: TGCAGTGCTACCCGGTCGACAGGGGACGAGCAGTACTTC.

The chain carries TRBV5-1 and TRBJ1-4; 8 bases are shared with TRBD1. CDR1 and CDR2 (germline): SGHRS, YFSETQ. This CDR3 spans 15 amino acids. Losses at the gene ends were 2 bases for V and 6 bases for J; bases not matched to a gene: 6. CDR3 sequence (DNA): TGCGCCAGCAGCTTCAACACAGGGGGGGATGAAAAACTGTTTTTT. The encoded protein is CASSFNTGGDEKLFF. Variable domain in full (rest from reference TRBV5-1 and TRBJ1-4): KAGVTQTPRYLIKTRGQQVTLSCSPISGHRSVSWYQQTPGQGLQFLFEYFSETQRNKGNFPGRFSGRQFSNSRSEMNVSTLELGDSALYLCASSFNTGGDEKLFFGSGTQLSVL.

This clonotype was found a few times. The chain recombines TRBV7-9 with TRBJ1-1; TRBD1 matches at 9 bases. The germline gives CDR1 SEHNR, CDR2 FQNEAQ (reference sequence). The CDR3 consists of 16 residues. V dropped 3 bases and J dropped 1; count of bases not matched to a gene: 6. CDR3 in DNA: TGTGCCAGCAGCTTGTCAAAGACAGGGGGGAACACTGAAGCTTTCTTT. It codes for CASSLSKTGGNTEAFF.

This chain connects TRBV5-1 to TRBJ2-1; D is undetermined. V lost 6 bases and J lost 0, with 10 bases in between. The CDR3 totals 14 residues. The germline V gene encodes CDR1 SGHRS and CDR2 YFSETQ. The CDR3 DNA sequence: TGCGCCAGCATCCCGAATAGCTCCTACAATGAGCAGTTCTTC. This codes for CASIPNSSYNEQFF.

The CDR3 DNA reads TGCAGTGCTAGACCGACGGACTCTCAGTACTTC. Its protein is CSARPTDSQYF. This rearrangement joins TRBV20-1 to TRBJ2-4, with D possibly matching TRBD2 (5 bases). CDR3 length: 11 amino acids. V lost 2 bases and J lost 12, with 11 bases in between. Germline V gene data show CDR1 as DFQATT and CDR2 as SNEGSKA (reference sequence).

This chain joins TRBV7-2 and TRBJ2-3; the D is unclear. This CDR3 has 16 residues. V lost 1 base and J lost 4, with 15 bases in between. Germline V gene sequence: CDR1 SGHTA, CDR2 FQGNSA. CDR3 in amino acids: CASSLGGPREADTQYF. The CDR3 coding sequence is TGTGCCAGCAGCTTAGGTGGCCCTCGAGAGGCAGATACGCAGTATTTT.

This sequence joins TRBV5-1 and TRBJ1-4, with 7 positions matching TRBD1. Germline-derived CDR1 and CDR2 are SGHRS and YFSETQ. Trimming took 4 bases from V and 2 from J; bases not matched to a gene: 5. The CDR3 sequence is 15 residues long. The CDR3 sequence is CASSVAQGTNEKLFF. Written as DNA, the CDR3 is TGCGCCAGCAGCGTCGCACAGGGGACTAATGAAAAACTGTTTTTT.

The gene calls are TRBV28 and TRBJ2-7; no clear D gene. Trimming took 5 bases from V and 3 from J, leaving 20 bases between them. The CDR3 is made up of 16 amino acids. The germline gives CDR1 MDHEN, CDR2 SYDVKM. CDR3 coding DNA: TGTGCCAGCAGTACTTGGGCGCGTCCGGTGCACTACGAGCAGTACTTC. It yields the protein CASSTWARPVHYEQYF.

This rearrangement joins TRBV4-3 to TRBJ2-1; TRBD1 matches 8 bases. The germline CDR1 and CDR2 sequences are LGHNA and YSLEER. This CDR3 has 14 amino acids. V lost 3 bases, J lost 5 bases, and 3 bases stayed unmatched. The chain's CDR3 is CASSHPDRDNEQFF. The DNA for the CDR3 is TGCGCCAGCAGCCACCCGGACAGGGACAATGAGCAGTTCTTC.

The J gene is TRBJ2-2, the V gene TRBV6-5; TRBD1 matches 10 bases. The V segment lost 4 bases and the J segment 5 bases; nucleotides outside the gene matches: 4. Looked up from germline, CDR1 is MNHEY and CDR2 is SVGAGI. This CDR3 region has 15 residues. This chain's CDR3 is CASSSKGQGTGELFF. CDR3 bases: TGTGCCAGCAGTTCCAAGGGACAGGGGACCGGGGAGCTGTTTTTT.